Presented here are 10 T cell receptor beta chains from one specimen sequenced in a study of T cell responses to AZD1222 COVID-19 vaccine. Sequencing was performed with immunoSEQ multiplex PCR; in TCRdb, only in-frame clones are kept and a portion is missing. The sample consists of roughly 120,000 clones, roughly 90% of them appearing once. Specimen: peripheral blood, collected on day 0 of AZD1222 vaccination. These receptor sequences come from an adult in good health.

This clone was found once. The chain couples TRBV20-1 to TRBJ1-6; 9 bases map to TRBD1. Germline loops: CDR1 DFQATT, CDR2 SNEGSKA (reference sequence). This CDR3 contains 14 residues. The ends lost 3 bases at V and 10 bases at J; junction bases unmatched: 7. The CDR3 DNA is TGCAGTGCTAGTTGGGACAGGGAGGCGTCACCCCTCCACTTT. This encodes CSASWDREASPLHF.

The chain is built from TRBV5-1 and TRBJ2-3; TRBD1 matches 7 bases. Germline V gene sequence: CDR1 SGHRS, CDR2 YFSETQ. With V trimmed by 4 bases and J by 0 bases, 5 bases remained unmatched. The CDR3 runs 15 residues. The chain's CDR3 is CASSPRTGSTDTQYF. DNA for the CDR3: TGCGCCAGCAGCCCTCGGACAGGTAGCACAGATACGCAGTATTTT.

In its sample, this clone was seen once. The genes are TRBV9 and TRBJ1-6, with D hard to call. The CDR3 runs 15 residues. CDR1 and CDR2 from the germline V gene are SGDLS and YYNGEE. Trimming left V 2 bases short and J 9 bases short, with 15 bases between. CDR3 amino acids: CASSVGRPGGSPLHF. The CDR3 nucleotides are TGTGCCAGCAGCGTTGGACGGCCGGGCGGTTCACCCCTCCACTTT.

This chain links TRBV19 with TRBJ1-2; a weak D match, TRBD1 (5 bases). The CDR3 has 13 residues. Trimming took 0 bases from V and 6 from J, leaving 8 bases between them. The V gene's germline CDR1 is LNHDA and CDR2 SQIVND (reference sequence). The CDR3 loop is CASSIDWDDGYTF. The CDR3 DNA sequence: TGTGCCAGTAGTATAGATTGGGACGATGGCTACACCTTC.

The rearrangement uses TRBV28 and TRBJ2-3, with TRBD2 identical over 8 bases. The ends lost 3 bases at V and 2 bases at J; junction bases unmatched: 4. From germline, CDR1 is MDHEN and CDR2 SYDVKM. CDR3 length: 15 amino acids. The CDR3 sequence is CASSLGGGLTDTQYF. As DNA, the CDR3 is TGTGCCAGCAGTTTGGGCGGGGGGCTCACAGATACGCAGTATTTT.

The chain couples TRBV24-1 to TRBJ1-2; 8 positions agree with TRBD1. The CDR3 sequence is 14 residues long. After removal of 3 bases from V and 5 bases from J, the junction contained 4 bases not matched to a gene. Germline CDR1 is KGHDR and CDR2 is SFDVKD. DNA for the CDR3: TGTGCCACCAGTGATCCGGACAGGGCTTATGGCTACACCTTC. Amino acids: CATSDPDRAYGYTF.

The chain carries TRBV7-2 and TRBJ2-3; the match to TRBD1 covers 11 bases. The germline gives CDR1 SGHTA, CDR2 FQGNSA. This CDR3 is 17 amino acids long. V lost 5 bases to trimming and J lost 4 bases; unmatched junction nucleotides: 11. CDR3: CASSPPPDRGRADTQYF. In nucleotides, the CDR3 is TGTGCCAGCAGCCCTCCCCCGGACAGGGGGCGCGCAGATACGCAGTATTTT.

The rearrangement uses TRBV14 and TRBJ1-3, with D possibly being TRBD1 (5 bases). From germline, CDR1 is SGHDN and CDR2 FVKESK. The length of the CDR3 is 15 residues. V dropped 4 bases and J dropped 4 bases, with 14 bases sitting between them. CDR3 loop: CASSPWGAEGNTIYF. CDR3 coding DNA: TGTGCCAGCAGCCCTTGGGGCGCGGAGGGAAACACCATATATTTT.

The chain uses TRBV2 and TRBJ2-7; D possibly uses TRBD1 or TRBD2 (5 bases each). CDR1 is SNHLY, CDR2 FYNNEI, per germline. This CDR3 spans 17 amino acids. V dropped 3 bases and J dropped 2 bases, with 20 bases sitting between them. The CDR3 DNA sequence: TGTGCCAGCAGTGACACCCAGCCGGGGACGGCTCCCTACGAGCAGTACTTC. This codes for CASSDTQPGTAPYEQYF.

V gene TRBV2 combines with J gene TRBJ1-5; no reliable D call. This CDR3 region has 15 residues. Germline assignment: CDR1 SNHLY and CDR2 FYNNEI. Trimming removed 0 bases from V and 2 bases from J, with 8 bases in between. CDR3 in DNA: TGTGCCAGCAGTGAAGCGACCAGTCGCAATCAGCCCCAGCATTTT. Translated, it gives CASSEATSRNQPQHF.